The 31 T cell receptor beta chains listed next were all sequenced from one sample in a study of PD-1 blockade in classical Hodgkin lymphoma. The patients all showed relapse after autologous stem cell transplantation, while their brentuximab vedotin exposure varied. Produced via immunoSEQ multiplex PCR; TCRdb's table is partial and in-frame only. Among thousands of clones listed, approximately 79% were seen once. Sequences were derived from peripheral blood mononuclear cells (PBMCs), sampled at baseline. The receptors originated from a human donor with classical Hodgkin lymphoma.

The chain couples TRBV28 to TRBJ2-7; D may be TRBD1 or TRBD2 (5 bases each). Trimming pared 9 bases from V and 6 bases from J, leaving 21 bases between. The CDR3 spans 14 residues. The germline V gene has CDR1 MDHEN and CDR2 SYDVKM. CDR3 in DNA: TGTGCCAGTCGTACCGGGACCTCAACCACCGAGCAGTACTTC. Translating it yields CASRTGTSTTEQYF.

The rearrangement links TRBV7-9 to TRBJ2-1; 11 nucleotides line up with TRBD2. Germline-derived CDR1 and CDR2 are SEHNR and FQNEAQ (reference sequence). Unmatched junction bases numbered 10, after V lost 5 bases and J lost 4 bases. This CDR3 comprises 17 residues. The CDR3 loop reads CASSPGPGTSGYNEQFF. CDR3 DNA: TGTGCCAGCAGCCCTGGACCCGGGACTAGCGGTTACAATGAGCAGTTCTTC.

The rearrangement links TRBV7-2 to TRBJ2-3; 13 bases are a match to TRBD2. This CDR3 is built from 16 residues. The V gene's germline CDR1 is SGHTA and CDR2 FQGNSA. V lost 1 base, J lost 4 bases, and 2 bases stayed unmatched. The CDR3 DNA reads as TGTGCCAGCAGCTTAGGGACTAGCGGGAGCCCAGATACGCAGTATTTT. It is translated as CASSLGTSGSPDTQYF.

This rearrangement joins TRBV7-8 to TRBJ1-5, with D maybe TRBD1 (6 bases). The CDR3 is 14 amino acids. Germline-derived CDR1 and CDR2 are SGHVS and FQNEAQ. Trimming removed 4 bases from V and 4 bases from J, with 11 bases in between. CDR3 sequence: CASSSGQANQPQHF. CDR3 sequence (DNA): TGTGCCAGCAGCTCGGGACAAGCTAATCAGCCCCAGCATTTT.

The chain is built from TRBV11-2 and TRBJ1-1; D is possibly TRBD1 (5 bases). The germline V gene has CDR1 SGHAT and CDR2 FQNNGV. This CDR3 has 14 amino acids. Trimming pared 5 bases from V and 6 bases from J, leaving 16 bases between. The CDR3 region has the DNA TGTGCCAGCAGCGCCCGTGGGACTCGGGCTGAAGCTTTCTTT. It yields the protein CASSARGTRAEAFF.

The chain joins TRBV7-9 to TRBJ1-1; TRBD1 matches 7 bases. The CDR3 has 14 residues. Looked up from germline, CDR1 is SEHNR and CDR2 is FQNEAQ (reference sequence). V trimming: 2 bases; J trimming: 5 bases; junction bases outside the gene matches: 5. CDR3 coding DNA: TGTGCCAGCAGCTTAATGCTGACAGGGACTGAAGCTTTCTTT. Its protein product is CASSLMLTGTEAFF.

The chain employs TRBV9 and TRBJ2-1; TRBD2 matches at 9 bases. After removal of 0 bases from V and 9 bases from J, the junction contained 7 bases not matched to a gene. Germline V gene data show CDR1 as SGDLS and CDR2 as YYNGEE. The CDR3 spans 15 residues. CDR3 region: CASSVDSGRGSEQFF. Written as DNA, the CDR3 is TGTGCCAGCAGCGTAGATAGCGGGAGAGGGAGTGAGCAGTTCTTC.

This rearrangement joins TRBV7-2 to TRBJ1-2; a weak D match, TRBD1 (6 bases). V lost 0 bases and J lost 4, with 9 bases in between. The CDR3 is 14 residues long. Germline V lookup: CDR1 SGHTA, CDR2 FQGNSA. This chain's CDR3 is CASSLAGGLYGYTF. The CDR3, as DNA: TGTGCCAGCAGCTTAGCAGGGGGGCTCTATGGCTACACCTTC.

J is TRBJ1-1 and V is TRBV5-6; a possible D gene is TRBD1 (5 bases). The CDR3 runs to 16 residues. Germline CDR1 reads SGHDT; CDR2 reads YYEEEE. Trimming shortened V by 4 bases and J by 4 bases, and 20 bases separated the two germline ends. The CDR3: CASSPLRGRGGTEAFF. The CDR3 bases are TGTGCCAGCAGCCCCCTCCGGGGACGGGGTGGCACTGAAGCTTTCTTT.

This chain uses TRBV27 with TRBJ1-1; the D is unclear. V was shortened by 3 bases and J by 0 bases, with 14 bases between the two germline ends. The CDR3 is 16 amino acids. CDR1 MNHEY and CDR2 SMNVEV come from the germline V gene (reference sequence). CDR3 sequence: CASSLGSPMMNTEAFF. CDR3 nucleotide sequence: TGTGCCAGCAGTTTGGGGTCCCCTATGATGAACACTGAAGCTTTCTTT.

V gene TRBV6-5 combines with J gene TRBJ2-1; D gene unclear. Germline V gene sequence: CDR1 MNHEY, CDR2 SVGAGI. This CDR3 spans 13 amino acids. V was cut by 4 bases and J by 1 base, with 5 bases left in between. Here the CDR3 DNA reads TGTGCCAGCAGTTCCCCTTCCTACAATGAGCAGTTCTTC. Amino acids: CASSSPSYNEQFF.

CDR3 amino acids: CASSYGGSGSYEQYF. The CDR3 coding sequence is TGTGCCAGCAGTTACGGCGGGAGTGGGTCCTACGAGCAGTACTTC. V and J are TRBV6-5 and TRBJ2-7; 7 bases are a match to TRBD2. The germline V gene has CDR1 MNHEY and CDR2 SVGAGI. The CDR3 runs to 15 residues. Losses at the gene ends were 2 bases for V and 1 base for J; bases not matched to a gene: 5.

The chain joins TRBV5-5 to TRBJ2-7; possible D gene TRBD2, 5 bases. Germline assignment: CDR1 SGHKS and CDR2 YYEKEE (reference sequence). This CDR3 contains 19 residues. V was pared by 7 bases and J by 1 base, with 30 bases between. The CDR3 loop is CASPTPLPSRNDLSYEQYF. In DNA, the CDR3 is TGTGCCAGCCCTACTCCCCTTCCTAGCCGCAATGACCTATCCTACGAGCAGTACTTC.

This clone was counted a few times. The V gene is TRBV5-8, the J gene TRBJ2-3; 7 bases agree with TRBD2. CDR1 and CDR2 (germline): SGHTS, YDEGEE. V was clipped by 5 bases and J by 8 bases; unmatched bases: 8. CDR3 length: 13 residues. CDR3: CASRNGEGFTQYF. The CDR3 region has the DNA TGTGCCAGCAGAAATGGGGAGGGTTTTACGCAGTATTTT.

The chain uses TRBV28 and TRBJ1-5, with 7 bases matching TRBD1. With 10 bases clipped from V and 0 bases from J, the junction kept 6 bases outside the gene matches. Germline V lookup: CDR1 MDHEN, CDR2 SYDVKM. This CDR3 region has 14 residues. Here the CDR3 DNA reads TGTGCCACCGCAGGGGGTACTAGCAATCAGCCCCAGCATTTT. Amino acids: CATAGGTSNQPQHF.

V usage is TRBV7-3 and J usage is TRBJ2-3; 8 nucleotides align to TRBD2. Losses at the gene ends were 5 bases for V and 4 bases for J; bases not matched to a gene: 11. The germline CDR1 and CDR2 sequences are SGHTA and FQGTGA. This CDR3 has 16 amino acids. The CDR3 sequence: CASSAVSGGRSDTQYF. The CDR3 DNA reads TGTGCCAGCAGCGCCGTATCGGGAGGGAGATCAGATACGCAGTATTTT.

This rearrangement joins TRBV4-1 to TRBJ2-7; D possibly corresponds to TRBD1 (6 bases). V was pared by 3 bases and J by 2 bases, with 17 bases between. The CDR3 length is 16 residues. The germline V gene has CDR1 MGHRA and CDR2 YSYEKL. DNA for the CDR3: TGCGCCAGCAGCCAGGTGGACAGCTTAAAACCCTACGAGCAGTACTTC. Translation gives CASSQVDSLKPYEQYF.

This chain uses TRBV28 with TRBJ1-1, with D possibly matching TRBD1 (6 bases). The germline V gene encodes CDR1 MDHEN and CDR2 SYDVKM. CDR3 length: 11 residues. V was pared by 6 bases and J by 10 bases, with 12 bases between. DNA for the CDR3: TGTGCCAGCAGCCTACAGGGTTCAGCTTTCTTT. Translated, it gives CASSLQGSAFF.

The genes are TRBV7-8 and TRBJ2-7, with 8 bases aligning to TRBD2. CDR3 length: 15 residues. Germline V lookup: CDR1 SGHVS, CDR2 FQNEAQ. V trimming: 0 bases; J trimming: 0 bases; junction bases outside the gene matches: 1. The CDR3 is CASSLATSVSYEQYF. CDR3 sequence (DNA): TGTGCCAGCAGCTTAGCGACTAGCGTCTCCTACGAGCAGTACTTC.

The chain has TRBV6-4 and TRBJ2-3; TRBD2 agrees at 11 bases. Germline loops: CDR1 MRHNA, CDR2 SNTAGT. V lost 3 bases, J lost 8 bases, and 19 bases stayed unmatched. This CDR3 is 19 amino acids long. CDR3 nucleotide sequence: TGTGCCAGCAGTGATGAGGGTAAAGAACTAGCGGGAGCGGGGGGTACGCAGTATTTT. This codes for CASSDEGKELAGAGGTQYF.

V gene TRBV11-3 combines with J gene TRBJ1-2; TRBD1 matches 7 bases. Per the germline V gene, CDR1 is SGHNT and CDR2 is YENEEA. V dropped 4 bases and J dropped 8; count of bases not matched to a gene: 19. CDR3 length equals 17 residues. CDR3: CASSSRTGPPLVGGYTF. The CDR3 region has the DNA TGTGCCAGCAGCTCCAGGACAGGACCTCCTCTTGTTGGGGGCTACACCTTC.

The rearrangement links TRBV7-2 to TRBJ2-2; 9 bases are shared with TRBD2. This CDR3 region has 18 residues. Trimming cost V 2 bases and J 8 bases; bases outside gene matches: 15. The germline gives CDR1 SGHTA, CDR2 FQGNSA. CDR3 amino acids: CASSLYQAWASGTGELFF. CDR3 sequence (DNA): TGTGCCAGCAGCTTATATCAGGCGTGGGCTAGCGGGACGGGGGAGCTGTTTTTT.

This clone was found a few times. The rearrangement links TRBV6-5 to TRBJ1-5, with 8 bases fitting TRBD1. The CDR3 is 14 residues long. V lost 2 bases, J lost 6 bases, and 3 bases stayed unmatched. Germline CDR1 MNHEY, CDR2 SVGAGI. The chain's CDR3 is CASSYGQGGQPQHF. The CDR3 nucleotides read TGTGCCAGCAGTTACGGACAGGGCGGTCAGCCCCAGCATTTT.

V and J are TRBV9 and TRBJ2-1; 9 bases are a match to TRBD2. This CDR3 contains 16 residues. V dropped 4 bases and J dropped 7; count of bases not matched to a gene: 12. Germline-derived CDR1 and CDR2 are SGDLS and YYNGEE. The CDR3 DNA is TGTGCCAGCAGCCCTCCGGTGGGCGGGAGGGGAAATGAGCAGTTCTTC. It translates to CASSPPVGGRGNEQFF.

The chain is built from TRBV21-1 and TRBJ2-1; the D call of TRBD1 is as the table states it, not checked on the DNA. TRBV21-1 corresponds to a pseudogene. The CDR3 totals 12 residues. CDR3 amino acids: CASSLHTNEQFF. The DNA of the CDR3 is TGTGCCAGCAGCCTTCACACCAATGAGCAGTTCTTC.

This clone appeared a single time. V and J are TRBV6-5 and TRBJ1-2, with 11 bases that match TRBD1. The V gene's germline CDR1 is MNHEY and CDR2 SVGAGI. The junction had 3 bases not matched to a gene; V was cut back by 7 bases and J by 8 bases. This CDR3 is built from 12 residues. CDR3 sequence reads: CASTGQGGGYTF. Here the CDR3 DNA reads TGTGCCAGCACGGGACAGGGGGGCGGCTACACCTTC.

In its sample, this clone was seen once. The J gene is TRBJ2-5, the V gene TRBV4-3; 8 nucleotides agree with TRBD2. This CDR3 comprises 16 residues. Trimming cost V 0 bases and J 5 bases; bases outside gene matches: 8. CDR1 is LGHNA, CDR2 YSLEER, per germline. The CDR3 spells CASSQDRSGSGETQYF. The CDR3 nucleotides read TGCGCCAGCAGCCAAGATCGCAGCGGGAGTGGGGAGACCCAGTACTTC.

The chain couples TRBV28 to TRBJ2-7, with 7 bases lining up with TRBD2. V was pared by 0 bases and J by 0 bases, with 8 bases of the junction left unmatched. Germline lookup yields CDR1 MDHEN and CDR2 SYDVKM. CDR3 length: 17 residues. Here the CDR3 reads CASSLWVAGVDSYEQYF. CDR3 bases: TGTGCCAGCAGTTTATGGGTCGCGGGAGTTGACTCCTACGAGCAGTACTTC. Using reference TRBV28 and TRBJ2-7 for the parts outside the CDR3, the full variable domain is DVKVTQSSRYLVKRTGEKVFLECVQDMDHENMFWYRQDPGLGLRLIYFSYDVKMKEKGDIPEGYSVSREKKERFSLILESASTNQTSMYLCASSLWVAGVDSYEQYFGPGTRLTVT.

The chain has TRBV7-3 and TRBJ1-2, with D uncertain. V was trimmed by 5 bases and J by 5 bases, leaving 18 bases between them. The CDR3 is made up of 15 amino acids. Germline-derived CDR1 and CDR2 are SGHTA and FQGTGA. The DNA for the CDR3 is TGTGCCAGCAGCCAAAGGCCGGGAGGAAATTATGGCTACACCTTC. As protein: CASSQRPGGNYGYTF.

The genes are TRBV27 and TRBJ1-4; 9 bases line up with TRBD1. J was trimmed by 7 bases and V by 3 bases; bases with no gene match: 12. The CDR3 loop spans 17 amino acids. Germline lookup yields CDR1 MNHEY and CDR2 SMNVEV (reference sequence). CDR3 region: CASSFGNRGRPFEKLFF. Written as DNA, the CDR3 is TGTGCCAGCAGTTTTGGCAACAGGGGGCGCCCCTTTGAAAAACTGTTTTTT.

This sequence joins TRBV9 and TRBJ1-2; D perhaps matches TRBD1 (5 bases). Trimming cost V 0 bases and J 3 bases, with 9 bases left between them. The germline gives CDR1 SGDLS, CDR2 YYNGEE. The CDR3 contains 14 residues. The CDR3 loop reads CASSVEGTYYGYTF. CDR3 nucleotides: TGTGCCAGCAGCGTAGAAGGGACGTACTATGGCTACACCTTC.